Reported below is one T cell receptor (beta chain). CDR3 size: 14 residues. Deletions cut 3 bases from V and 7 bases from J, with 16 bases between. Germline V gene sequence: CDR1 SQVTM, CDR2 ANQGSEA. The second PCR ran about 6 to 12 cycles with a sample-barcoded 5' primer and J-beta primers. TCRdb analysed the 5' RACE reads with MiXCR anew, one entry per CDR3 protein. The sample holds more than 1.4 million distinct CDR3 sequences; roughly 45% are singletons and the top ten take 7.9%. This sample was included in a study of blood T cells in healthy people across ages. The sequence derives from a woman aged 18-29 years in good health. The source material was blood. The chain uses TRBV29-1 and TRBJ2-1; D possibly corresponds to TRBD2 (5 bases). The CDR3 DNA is TGCAGCGTTGAGGAACGGGGAGTGGGTAATGAGCAGTTCTTC. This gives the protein CSVEERGVGNEQFF.